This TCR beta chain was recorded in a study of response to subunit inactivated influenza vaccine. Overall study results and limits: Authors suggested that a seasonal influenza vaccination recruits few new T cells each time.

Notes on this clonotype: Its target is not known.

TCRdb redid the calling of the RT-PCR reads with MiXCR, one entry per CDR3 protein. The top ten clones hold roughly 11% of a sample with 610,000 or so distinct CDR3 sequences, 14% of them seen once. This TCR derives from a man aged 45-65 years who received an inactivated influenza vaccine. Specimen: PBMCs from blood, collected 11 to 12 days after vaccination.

The CDR3 DNA is TGCGCCAGCAGCCAAGAACTCGAGAGAATTTACGAGCAGTACTTC. It encodes CASSQELERIYEQYF. V gene TRBV4-3 combines with J gene TRBJ2-7, with D hard to call. This CDR3 contains 15 residues. From germline, CDR1 is LGHNA and CDR2 YSLEER. V was cut by 0 bases and J by 4 bases, with 13 bases left in between.